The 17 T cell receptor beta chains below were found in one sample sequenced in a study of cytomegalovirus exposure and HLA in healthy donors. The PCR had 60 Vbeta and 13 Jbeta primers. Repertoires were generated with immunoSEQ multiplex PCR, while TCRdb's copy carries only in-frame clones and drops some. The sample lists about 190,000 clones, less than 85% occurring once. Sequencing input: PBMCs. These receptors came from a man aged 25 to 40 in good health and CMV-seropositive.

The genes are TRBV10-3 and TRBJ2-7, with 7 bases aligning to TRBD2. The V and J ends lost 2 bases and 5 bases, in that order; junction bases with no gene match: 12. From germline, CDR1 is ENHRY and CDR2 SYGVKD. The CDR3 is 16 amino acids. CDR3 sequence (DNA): TGTGCCATCAGTGAGCTCCTAGCGGAGGAGAAGGACGAGCAGTACTTC. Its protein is CAISELLAEEKDEQYF.

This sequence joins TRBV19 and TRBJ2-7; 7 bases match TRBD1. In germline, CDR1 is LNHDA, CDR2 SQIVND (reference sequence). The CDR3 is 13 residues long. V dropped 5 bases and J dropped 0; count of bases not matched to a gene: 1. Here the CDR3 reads CASSGQDSYEQYF. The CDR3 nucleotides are TGTGCCAGTAGTGGACAGGACTCCTACGAGCAGTACTTC.

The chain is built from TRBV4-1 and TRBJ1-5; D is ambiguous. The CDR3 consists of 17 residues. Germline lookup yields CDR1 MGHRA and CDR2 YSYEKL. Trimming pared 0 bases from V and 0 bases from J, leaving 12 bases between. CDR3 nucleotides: TGCGCCAGCAGCCAAGATTTTGGTTTCTATAGCAATCAGCCCCAGCATTTT. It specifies CASSQDFGFYSNQPQHF.

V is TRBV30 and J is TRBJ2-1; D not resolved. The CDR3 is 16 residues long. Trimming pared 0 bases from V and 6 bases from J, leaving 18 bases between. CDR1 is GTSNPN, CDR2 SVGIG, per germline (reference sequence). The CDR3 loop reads CAWSVMGPWPGNEQFF. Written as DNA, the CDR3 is TGTGCCTGGAGTGTAATGGGTCCCTGGCCGGGCAATGAGCAGTTCTTC.

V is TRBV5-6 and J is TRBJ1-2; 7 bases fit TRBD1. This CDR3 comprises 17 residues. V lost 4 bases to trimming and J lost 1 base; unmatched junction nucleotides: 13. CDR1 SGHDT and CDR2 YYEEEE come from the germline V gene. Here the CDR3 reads CASSPRQGNTLNYGYTF. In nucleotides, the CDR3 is TGTGCCAGCAGCCCCAGACAGGGAAACACCCTTAACTATGGCTACACCTTC. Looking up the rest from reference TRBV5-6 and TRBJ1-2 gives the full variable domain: DAGVTQSPTHLIKTRGQQVTLRCSPKSGHDTVSWYQQALGQGPQFIFQYYEEEERQRGNFPDRFSGHQFPNYSSELNVNALLLGDSALYLCASSPRQGNTLNYGYTFGSGTRLTVV.

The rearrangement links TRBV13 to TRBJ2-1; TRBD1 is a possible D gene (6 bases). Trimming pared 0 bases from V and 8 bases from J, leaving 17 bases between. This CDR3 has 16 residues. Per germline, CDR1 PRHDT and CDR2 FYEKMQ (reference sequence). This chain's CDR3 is CASSLGGAGRAYEQFF. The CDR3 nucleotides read TGTGCCAGCAGCTTAGGGGGGGCAGGGCGTGCGTATGAGCAGTTCTTC.

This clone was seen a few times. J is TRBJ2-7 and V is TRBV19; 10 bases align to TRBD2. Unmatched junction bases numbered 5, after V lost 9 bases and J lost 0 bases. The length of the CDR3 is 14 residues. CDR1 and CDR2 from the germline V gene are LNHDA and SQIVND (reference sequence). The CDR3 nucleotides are TGTGCCAGGCCCGGGACTAGCGTCTCCTACGAGCAGTACTTC. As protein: CARPGTSVSYEQYF.

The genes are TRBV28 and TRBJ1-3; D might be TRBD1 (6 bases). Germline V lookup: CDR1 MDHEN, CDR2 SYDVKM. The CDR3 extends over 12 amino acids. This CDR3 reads CRGSKSGNTIYF. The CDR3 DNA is TGTAGGGGGAGTAAATCTGGAAACACCATATATTTT.

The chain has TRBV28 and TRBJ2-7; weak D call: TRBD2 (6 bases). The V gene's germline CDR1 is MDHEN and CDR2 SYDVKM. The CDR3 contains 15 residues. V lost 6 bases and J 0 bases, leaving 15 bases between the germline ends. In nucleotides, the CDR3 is TGTGCCAGCAGCACCTCGGGACTCCGCTCCTACGAGCAGTACTTC. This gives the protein CASSTSGLRSYEQYF.

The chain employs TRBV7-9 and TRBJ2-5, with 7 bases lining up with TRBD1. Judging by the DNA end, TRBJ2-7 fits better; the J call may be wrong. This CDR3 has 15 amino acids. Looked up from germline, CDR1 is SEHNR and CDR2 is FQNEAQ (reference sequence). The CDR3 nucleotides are TGTGCCAGCAGCTCCGTCGGGACAGCCTTCGGCGAGCAGTACTTC. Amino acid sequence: CASSSVGTAFGEQYF.

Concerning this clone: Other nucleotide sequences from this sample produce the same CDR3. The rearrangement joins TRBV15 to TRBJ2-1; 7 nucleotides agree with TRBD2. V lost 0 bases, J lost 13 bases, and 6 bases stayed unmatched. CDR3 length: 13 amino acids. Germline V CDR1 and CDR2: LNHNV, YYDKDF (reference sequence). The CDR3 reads CATSRDLGREQFF. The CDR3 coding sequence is TGTGCCACCAGCAGAGATTTGGGGAGGGAACAGTTCTTC.

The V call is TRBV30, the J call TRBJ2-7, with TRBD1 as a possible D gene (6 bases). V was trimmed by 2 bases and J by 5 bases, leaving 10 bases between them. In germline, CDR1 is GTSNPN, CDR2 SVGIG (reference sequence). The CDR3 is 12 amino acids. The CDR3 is CAWSPQGHEQYF. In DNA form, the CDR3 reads TGTGCCTGGAGTCCACAGGGCCACGAGCAGTACTTC.

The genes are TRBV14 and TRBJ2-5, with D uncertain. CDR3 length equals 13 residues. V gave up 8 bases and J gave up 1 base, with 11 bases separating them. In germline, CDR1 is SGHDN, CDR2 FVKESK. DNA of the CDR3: TGTGCCAGCGGCTTCTCTTTCCAAGAGACCCAGTACTTC. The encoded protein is CASGFSFQETQYF. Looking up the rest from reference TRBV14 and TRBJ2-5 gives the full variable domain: EAGVTQFPSHSVIEKGQTVTLRCDPISGHDNLYWYRRVMGKEIKFLLHFVKESKQDESGMPNNRFLAERTGGTYSTLKVQPAELEDSGVYFCASGFSFQETQYFGPGTRLLVL.

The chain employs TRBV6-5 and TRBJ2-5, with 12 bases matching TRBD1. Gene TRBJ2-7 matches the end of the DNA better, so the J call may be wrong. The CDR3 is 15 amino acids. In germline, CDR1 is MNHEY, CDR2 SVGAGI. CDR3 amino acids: CASSYGTGGGYEQYF. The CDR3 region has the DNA TGTGCCAGCAGTTACGGGACAGGGGGCGGGTACGAGCAGTACTTC.

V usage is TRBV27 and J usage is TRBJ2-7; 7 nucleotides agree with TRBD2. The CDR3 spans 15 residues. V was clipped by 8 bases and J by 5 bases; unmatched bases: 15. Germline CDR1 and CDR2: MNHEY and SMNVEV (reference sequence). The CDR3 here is CASFPWVGRVDEQYF. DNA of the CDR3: TGTGCCAGCTTCCCGTGGGTAGGGAGGGTAGACGAGCAGTACTTC.

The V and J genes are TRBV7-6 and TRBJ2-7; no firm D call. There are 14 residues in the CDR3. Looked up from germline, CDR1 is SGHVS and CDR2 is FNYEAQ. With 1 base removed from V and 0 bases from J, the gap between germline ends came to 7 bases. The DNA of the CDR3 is TGTGCCAGCAGCTTAGAAGCGTCCTCCTACGAGCAGTACTTC. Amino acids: CASSLEASSYEQYF. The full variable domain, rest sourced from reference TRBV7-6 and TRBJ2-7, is GAGVSQSPRYKVTKRGQDVALRCDPISGHVSLYWYRQALGQGPEFLTYFNYEAQQDKSGLPNDRFSAERPEGSISTLTIQRTEQRDSAMYRCASSLEASSYEQYFGPGTRLTVT.

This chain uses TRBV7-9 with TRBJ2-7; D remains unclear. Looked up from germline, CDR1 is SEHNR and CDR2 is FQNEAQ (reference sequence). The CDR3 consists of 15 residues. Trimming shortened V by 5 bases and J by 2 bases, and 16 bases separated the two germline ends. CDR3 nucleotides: TGTGCCAGCAGCACTAAAGGCCAATCGGCCTACGAGCAGTACTTC. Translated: CASSTKGQSAYEQYF.